These T cell receptor beta chains were read from a single sample in a study of blood T cell repertoires in COVID-19. Repertoires were generated with immunoSEQ multiplex PCR, while TCRdb's copy carries only in-frame clones and drops some. The sample includes about 120,000 clones, approximately 90% of them seen just once. What was sequenced was peripheral blood. These receptors all come from an elderly woman with acute or convalescent COVID-19. Both conserved end residues are part of each CDR3. D genes are given only for firm matches. Expanded clones are given a class, and other clones once, few, many or no size at all.

size,D,J,V,DNA,CDR3
-,-,TRBJ1-1,TRBV9,TGTGCCAGCAGCGTATCCCCAATTGACACTGAAGCTTTCTTT,CASSVSPIDTEAFF
-,-,TRBJ1-6,TRBV9,TGTGCCAGCAGCGTAGGCGGCGTGGGTAATTCACCCCTCCACTTT,CASSVGGVGNSPLHF
few,TRBD1,TRBJ2-1,TRBV2,TGTGCCAGCAGTGGACAGGGACCCTCTCTTTATCAGTTCTTC,CASSGQGPSLYQFF
-,TRBD1,TRBJ2-5,TRBV5-1,TGCGCCAGCAGCTGGTCGACAGGGGAAGAGACCCAGTACTTC,CASSWSTGEETQYF
-,TRBD1,TRBJ1-2,TRBV27,TGTGCCAGCAGTGGTGCTAGGGGACAGGGGAACTATGGCTACACCTTC,CASSGARGQGNYGYTF
-,TRBD1,TRBJ2-3,TRBV10-3,TGTGCCATCAGTGGACAGGGAGTCCCAGATACGCAGTATTTT,CAISGQGVPDTQYF
once,-,TRBJ2-5,TRBV3-1/TRBV3-2,TGTGCCACCCACAGGGATGGGGAGACCCAGTACTTC,CATHRDGETQYF
-,-,TRBJ2-1,TRBV25-1,TGTGCCAGCAGTGAATGGAAGATAGCGCGGTCCTACAATGAGCAGTTCTTC,CASSEWKIARSYNEQFF
-,TRBD1,TRBJ1-2,TRBV11-2,TGTGCCAGCAGCTTTGCCGGGACAGGGGGTTTTGGCTACACCTTC,CASSFAGTGGFGYTF
-,TRBD1,TRBJ1-1,TRBV5-1,TGCGCCAGCGCCGGACAGGGATACACTGAAGCTTTCTTT,CASAGQGYTEAFF
few,TRBD2,TRBJ2-7,TRBV7-9,TGTGCCAGCAGCTTAGGTTTAGCGGGGGCCTACGAGCAGTACTTC,CASSLGLAGAYEQYF
-,-,TRBJ1-3,TRBV4-3,TGCGCCAGCAGCGACTACTCTGGAAACACCATATATTTT,CASSDYSGNTIYF
-,-,TRBJ2-7,TRBV24-1,TGTGCCACCAGTGACGATACAGGCTACGAGCAGTACTTC,CATSDDTGYEQYF
once,-,TRBJ1-2,TRBV29-1,TGCAGCGTAATGGGTGGGGGGGCTCTAGGCTACACCTTC,CSVMGGGALGYTF
-,TRBD1,TRBJ1-6,TRBV6-5,TGTGCCACCGGACAGGGTGGGCTCCACTTT,CATGQGGLHF
few,-,TRBJ1-4,TRBV18,TGTGCCAGCTCCCCCGCAGGGACTTATGAAAAACTGTTTTTT,CASSPAGTYEKLFF
few,TRBD1,TRBJ2-3,TRBV7-3,TGTGCCAGCAGTCCCGGGACAGGGGCCCATACGCAGTATTTT,CASSPGTGAHTQYF
-,TRBD1,TRBJ1-2,TRBV3-1/TRBV3-2,TGTGCCAGCAGCCAAGATGGCAGGGGGCTCGGGGGCTACACCTTC,CASSQDGRGLGGYTF
-,-,TRBJ1-2,TRBV7-8,TGTGCCAGCAGCTTAGGTTGGAGGGTGGGCGGCTACACCTTC,CASSLGWRVGGYTF
once,TRBD2,TRBJ2-7,TRBV6-6,TGTGCCAGCAGTCGGGGACTAGCGGGGGGTGCCTACGAGCAGTACTTC,CASSRGLAGGAYEQYF
-,-,TRBJ1-1,TRBV3-1/TRBV3-2,TGTGCCAGCACCTCCTGGGGAGGGAACACTGAAGCTTTCTTT,CASTSWGGNTEAFF
-,-,TRBJ1-6,TRBV5-4,TGTGCCAGCAGCGCTAACAGGCTTAATTCACCCCTCCACTTT,CASSANRLNSPLHF
-,-,TRBJ2-7,TRBV7-2,TGTGCCAGCAGCTTAGAGGCGGGGTACCCCTACGAGCAGTACTTC,CASSLEAGYPYEQYF
-,TRBD1,TRBJ2-1,TRBV5-4,TGTGCCAGCAGCTTGGGAGGTAGGGGGCGAAGCGCCTACAATGAGCAGTTCTTC,CASSLGGRGRSAYNEQFF
-,-,TRBJ1-1,TRBV18,TGTGCCAGCTCATCCTGGGACATTGACACTGAAGCTTTCTTT,CASSSWDIDTEAFF
few,TRBD1,TRBJ1-1,TRBV5-4,TGTGCCAGCAGCTTGGCCGGACAGGGGCGGACTGAAGCTTTCTTT,CASSLAGQGRTEAFF
-,TRBD1,TRBJ1-4,TRBV9,TGTGCCAGCAGCGTAACGACAGGGCCGAATGAAAAACTGTTTTTT,CASSVTTGPNEKLFF
-,-,TRBJ2-2,TRBV3-1/TRBV3-2,TGTGCCAGCAGCCCGCGGGACAGAAGTAACACCGGGGAGCTGTTTTTT,CASSPRDRSNTGELFF
-,TRBD1,TRBJ1-5,TRBV6-1,TGTGCCAGCAGTGAAAGGGGGCAGCTAAATCAGCCCCAGCATTTT,CASSERGQLNQPQHF
once,-,TRBJ1-5,TRBV27,TGTGCCAGCAGTTTAGATCAGGGGCCCAATCAGCCCCAGCATTTT,CASSLDQGPNQPQHF
-,-,TRBJ2-7,TRBV2,TGTGCCAGCAGTCTCTACGAGCAGTACTTC,CASSLYEQYF
-,-,TRBJ2-7,TRBV21-1,TGTGCCAGCAGCAAAGTTCTAGCGGGACCCTCCTACGAGCAGTACTTC,CASSKVLAGPSYEQYF
-,-,TRBJ1-1,TRBV12-2,TGTGCAAGTCGCCCAACGGGGAACACTGAAGCTTTCTTT,CASRPTGNTEAFF
-,TRBD1,TRBJ2-5,TRBV24-1,TGTGCCACCAGTGAGAGCCCCGGACAGGGTGGTGAGACCCAGTACTTC,CATSESPGQGGETQYF
-,TRBD1,TRBJ1-6,TRBV4-1,TGCGCCAGCAGCCAAGCCCCCGGGACAGGGGTTAATTCACCCCTCCACTTT,CASSQAPGTGVNSPLHF